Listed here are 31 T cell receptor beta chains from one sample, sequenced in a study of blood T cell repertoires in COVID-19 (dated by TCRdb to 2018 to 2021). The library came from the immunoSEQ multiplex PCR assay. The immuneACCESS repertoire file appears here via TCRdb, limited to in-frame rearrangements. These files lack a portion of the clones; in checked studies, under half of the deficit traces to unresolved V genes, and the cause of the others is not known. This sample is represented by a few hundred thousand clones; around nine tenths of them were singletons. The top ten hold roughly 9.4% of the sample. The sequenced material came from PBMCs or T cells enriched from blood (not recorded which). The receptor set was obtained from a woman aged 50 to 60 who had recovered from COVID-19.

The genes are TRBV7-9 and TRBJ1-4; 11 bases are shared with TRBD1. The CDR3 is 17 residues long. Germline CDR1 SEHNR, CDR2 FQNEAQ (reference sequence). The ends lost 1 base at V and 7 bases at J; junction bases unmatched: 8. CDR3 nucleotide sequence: TGTGCCAGCAGCTTAGGAAGGACAGGGGGCCTGAGTGAAAAACTGTTTTTT. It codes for CASSLGRTGGLSEKLFF.

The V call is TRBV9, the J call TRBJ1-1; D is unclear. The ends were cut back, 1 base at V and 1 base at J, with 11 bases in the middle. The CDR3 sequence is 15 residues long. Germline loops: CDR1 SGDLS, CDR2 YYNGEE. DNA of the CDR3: TGTGCCAGCAGCGTACTCTCCGAGGGGAACACTGAAGCTTTCTTT. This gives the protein CASSVLSEGNTEAFF.

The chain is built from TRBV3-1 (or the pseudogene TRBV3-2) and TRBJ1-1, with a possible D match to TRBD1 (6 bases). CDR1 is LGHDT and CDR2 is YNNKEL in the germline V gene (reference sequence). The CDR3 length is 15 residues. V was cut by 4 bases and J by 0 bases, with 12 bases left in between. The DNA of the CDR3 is TGTGCCAGCAGCCGGGGGCCCGCGATGAACACTGAAGCTTTCTTT. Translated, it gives CASSRGPAMNTEAFF.

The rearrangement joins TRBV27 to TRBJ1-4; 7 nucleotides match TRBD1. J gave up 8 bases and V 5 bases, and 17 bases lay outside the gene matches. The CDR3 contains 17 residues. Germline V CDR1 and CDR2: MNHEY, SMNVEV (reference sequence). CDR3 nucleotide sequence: TGTGCCAGCAGTCCCCGCGGGACAGAAGCGATATGGGAAAAACTGTTTTTT. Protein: CASSPRGTEAIWEKLFF.

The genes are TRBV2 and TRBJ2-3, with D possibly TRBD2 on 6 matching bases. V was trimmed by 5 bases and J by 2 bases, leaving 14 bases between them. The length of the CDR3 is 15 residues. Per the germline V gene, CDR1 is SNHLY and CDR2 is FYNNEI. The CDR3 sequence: CASSKEGPDTDTQYF. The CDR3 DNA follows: TGTGCCAGCAGTAAGGAGGGGCCCGACACAGATACGCAGTATTTT.

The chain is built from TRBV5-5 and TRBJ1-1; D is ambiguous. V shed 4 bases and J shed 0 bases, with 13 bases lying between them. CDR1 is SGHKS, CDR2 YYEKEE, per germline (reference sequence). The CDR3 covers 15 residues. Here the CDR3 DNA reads TGTGCCAGCAGCCCTACTGAATACCTGAACACTGAAGCTTTCTTT. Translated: CASSPTEYLNTEAFF.

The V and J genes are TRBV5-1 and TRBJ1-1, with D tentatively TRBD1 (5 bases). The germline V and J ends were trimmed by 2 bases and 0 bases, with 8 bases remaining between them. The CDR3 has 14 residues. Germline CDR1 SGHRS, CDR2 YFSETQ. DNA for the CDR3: TGCGCCAGCAGCTTCGGGGGGGTGAACACTGAAGCTTTCTTT. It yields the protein CASSFGGVNTEAFF.

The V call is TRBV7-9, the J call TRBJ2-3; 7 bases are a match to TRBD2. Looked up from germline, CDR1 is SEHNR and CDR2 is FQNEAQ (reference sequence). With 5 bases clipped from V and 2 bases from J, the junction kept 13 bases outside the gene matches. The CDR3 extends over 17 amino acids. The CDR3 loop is CASSPWDYSIITDTQYF. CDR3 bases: TGTGCCAGCAGCCCGTGGGACTACTCTATCATCACAGATACGCAGTATTTT.

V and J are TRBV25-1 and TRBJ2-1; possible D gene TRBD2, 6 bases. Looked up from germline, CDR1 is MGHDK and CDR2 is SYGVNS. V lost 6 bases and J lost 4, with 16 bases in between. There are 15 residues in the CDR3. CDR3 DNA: TGTGCCAGCAGGGAGTCGGGACTTCAATACAATGAGCAGTTCTTC. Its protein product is CASRESGLQYNEQFF.

The CDR3, as DNA: TGTGCCAGCAGCCAAGCCGGCAGACAATTATACAATGAGCAGTTCTTC. Translated, it gives CASSQAGRQLYNEQFF. The rearrangement uses TRBV3-1 (or the pseudogene TRBV3-2) and TRBJ2-1; D unresolved. The CDR3 is 16 residues long. CDR1 is LGHDT, CDR2 YNNKEL, per germline (reference sequence). The ends were cut back, 1 base at V and 4 bases at J, with 14 bases in the middle.

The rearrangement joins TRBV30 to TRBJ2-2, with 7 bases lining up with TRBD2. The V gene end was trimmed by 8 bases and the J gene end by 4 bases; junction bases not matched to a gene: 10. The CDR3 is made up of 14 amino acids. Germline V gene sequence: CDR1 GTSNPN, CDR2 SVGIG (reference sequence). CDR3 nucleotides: TGTGCCGCCCTAACTAGCGTGAGCACCGGGGAGCTGTTTTTT. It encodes CAALTSVSTGELFF.

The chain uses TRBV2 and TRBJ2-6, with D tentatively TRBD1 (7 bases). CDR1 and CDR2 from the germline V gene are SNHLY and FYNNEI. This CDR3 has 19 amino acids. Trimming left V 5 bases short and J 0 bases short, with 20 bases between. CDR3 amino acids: CASSSLAGQTYSGANVLTF. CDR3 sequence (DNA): TGTGCCAGCAGTTCCCTCGCGGGACAGACTTACTCTGGGGCCAACGTCCTGACTTTC.

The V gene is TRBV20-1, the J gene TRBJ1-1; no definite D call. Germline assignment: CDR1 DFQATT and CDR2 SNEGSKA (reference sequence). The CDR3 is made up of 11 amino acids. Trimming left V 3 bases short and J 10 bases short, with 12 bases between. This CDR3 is CSASQRESAFF. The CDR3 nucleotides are TGCAGTGCTAGCCAGCGTGAATCAGCTTTCTTT.

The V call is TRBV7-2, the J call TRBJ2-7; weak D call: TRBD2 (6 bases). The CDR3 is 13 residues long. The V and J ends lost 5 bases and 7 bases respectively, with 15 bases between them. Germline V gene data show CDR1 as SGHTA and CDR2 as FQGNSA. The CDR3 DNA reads TGTGCCAGCAGCGTAGTGGGACTGGGGGAGCAGTACTTC. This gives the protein CASSVVGLGEQYF.

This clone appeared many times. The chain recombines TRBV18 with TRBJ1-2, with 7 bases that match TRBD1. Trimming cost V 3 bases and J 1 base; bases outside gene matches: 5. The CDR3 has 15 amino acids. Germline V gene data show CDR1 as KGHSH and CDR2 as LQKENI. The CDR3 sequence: CASSPGDSVNYGYTF. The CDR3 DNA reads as TGTGCCAGCTCACCCGGGGACAGTGTTAACTATGGCTACACCTTC. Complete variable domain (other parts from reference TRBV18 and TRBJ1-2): NAGVMQNPRHLVRRRGQEARLRCSPMKGHSHVYWYRQLPEEGLKFMVYLQKENIIDESGMPKERFSAEFPKEGPSILRIQQVVRGDSAAYFCASSPGDSVNYGYTFGSGTRLTVV.

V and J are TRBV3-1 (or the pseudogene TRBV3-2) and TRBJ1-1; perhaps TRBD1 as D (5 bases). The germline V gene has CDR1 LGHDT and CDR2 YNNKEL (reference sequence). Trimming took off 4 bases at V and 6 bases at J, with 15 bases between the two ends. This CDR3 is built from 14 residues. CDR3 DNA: TGTGCCAGCAGCCCTCTAGCGGGACGGTCTGAAGCTTTCTTT. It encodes CASSPLAGRSEAFF.

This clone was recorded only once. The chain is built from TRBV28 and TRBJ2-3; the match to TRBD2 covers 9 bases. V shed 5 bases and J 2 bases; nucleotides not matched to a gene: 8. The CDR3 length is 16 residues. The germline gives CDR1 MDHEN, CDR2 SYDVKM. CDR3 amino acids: CASSPSRGGVTDTQYF. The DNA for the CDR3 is TGTGCCAGCAGTCCGTCTCGCGGGGGGGTCACAGATACGCAGTATTTT. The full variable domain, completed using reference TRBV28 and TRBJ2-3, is DVKVTQSSRYLVKRTGEKVFLECVQDMDHENMFWYRQDPGLGLRLIYFSYDVKMKEKGDIPEGYSVSREKKERFSLILESASTNQTSMYLCASSPSRGGVTDTQYFGPGTRLTVL.

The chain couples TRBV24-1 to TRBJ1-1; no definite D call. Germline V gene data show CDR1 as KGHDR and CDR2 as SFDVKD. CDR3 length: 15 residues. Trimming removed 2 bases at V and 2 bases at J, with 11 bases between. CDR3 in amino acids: CATSDSRSLNTEAFF. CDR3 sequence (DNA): TGTGCCACCAGTGATTCGAGGAGTTTAAACACTGAAGCTTTCTTT.

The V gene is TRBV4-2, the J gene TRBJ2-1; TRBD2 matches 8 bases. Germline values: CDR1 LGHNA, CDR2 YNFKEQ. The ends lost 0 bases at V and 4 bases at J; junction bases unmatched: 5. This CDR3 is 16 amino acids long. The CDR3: CASSQDSTSGYNEQFF. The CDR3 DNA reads TGTGCCAGCAGCCAAGATTCCACTAGCGGTTACAATGAGCAGTTCTTC.

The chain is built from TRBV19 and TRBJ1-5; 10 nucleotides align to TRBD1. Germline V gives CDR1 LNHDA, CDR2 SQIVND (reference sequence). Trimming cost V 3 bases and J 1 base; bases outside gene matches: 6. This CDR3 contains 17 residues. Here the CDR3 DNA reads TGTGCCAGTAGTATGAGCCTGGACAGGGGGAGCAATCAGCCCCAGCATTTT. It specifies CASSMSLDRGSNQPQHF.

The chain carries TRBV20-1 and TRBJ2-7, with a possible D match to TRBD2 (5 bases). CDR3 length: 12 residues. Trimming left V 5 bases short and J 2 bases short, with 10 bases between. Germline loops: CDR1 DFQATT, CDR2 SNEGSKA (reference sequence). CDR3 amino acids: CSAREGPYEQYF. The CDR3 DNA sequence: TGCAGTGCTCGTGAGGGCCCCTACGAGCAGTACTTC.

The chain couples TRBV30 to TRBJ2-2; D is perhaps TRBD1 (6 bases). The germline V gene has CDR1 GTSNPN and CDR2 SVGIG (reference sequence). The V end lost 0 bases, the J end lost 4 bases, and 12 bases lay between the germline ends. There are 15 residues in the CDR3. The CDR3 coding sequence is TGTGCCTGGAGTGTACGGGGCAGGGGCACCGGGGAGCTGTTTTTT. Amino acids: CAWSVRGRGTGELFF.

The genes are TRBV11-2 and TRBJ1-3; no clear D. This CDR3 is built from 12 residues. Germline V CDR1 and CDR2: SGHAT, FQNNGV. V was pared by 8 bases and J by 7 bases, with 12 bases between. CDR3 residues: CASQAGGNTIYF. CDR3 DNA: TGTGCCAGCCAGGCGGGCGGGAACACCATATATTTT.

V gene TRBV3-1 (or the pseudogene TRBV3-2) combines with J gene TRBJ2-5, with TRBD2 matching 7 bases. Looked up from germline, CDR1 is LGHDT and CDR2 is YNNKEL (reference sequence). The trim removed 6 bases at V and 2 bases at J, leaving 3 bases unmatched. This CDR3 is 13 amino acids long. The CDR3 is CASSRGGQETQYF. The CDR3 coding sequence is TGTGCCAGCAGTCGCGGGGGACAAGAGACCCAGTACTTC.

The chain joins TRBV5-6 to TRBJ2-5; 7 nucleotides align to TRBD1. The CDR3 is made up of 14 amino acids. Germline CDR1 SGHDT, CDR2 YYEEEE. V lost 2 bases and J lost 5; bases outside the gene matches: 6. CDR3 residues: CASSFDRADETQYF. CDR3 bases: TGTGCCAGCAGCTTCGACAGGGCGGACGAGACCCAGTACTTC.

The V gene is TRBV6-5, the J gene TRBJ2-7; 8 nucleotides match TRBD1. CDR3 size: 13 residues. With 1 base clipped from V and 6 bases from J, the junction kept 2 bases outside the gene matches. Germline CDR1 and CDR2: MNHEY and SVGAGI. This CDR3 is CASSYWTGTEQYF. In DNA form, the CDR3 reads TGTGCCAGCAGTTACTGGACAGGGACCGAGCAGTACTTC.

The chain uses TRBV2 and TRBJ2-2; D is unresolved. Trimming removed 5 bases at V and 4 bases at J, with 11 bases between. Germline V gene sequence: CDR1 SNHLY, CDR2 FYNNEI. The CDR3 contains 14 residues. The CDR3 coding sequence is TGTGCCAGCAGTCCCCCCACGAGCACCGGGGAGCTGTTTTTT. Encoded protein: CASSPPTSTGELFF.

The CDR3 bases are TGTGCCAGCAGTAGGCTAGCGGGGGGAACCTCCTACAATGAGCAGTTCTTC. Its protein product is CASSRLAGGTSYNEQFF. The chain joins TRBV7-3 to TRBJ2-1; TRBD2 agrees at 11 bases. Germline loops: CDR1 SGHTA, CDR2 FQGTGA. V shed 6 bases, J shed 0 bases, and the junction held 7 bases outside the gene matches. CDR3 length equals 17 residues.

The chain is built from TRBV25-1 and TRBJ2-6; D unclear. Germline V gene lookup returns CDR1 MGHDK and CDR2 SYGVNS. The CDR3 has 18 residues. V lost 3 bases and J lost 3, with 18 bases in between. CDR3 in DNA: TGTGCCAGCAGTGAGCGACCCAAGGTCGGGTTTGGGGCCAACGTCCTGACTTTC. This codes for CASSERPKVGFGANVLTF.

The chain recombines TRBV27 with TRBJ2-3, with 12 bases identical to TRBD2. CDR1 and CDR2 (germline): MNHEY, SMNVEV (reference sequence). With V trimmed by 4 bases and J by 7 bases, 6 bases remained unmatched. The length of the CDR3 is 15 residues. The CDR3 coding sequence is TGTGCCAGCAGTTCCCTAGCGGGGGGGCGTTATACGCAGTATTTT. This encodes CASSSLAGGRYTQYF.

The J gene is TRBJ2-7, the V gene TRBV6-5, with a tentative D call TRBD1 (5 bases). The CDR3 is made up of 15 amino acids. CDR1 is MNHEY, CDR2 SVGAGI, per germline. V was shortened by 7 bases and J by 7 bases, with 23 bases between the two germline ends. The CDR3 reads CASILRVQATIEQYF. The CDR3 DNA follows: TGTGCCAGCATCCTCCGGGTACAGGCAACAATAGAGCAGTACTTC.